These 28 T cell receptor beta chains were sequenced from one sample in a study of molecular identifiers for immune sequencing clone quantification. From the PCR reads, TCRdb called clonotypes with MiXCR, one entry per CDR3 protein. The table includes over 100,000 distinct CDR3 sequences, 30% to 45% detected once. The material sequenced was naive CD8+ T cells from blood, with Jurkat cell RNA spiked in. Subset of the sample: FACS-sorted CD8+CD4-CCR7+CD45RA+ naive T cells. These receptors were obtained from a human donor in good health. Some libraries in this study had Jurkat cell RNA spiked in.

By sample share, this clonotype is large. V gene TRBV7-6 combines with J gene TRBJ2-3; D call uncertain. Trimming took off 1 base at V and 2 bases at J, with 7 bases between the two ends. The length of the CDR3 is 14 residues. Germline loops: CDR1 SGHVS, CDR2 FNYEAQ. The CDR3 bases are TGTGCCAGCAGCTTAGGAGCAGACACAGATACGCAGTATTTT. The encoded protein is CASSLGADTDTQYF.

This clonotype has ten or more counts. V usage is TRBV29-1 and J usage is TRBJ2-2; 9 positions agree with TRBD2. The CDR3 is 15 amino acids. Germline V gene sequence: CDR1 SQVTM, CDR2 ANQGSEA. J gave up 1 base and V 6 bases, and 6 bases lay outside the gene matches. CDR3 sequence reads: CSVFSGSWNTGELFF. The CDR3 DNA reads TGCAGCGTGTTTAGCGGGAGCTGGAACACCGGGGAGCTGTTTTTT.

The CDR3 region is CASSAIGGYEQYF. CDR3 DNA sequence: TGTGCCAGCAGCGCCATTGGGGGGTACGAGCAGTACTTC. The gene calls are TRBV3-1 and TRBJ2-7; possibly TRBD2 for D (6 bases). The CDR3 sequence is 13 residues long. CDR1 and CDR2 (germline): LGHDT, YNNKEL (reference sequence). Trimming shortened V by 5 bases and J by 4 bases, and 12 bases separated the two germline ends.

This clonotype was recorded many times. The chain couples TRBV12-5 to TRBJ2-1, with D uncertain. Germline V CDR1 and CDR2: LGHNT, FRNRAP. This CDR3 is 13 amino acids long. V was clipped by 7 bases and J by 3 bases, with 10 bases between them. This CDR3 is CASAPLIYNEQFF. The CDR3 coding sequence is TGTGCTAGTGCCCCCCTTATCTACAATGAGCAGTTCTTC.

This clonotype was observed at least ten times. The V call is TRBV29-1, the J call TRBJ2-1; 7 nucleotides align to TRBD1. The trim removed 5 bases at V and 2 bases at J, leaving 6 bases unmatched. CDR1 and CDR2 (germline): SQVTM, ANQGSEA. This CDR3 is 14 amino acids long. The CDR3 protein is CSVPGQIAYNEQFF. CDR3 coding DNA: TGCAGCGTTCCGGGACAGATCGCCTACAATGAGCAGTTCTTC.

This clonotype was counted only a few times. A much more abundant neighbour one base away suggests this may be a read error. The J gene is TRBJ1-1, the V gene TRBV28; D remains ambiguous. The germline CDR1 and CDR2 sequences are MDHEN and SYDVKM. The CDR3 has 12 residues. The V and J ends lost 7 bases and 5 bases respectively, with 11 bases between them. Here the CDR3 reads CASIGRRTEAFF. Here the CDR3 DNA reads TGTGCCAGCATTGGCAGGAGGACTGAAGCTTTCTTT.

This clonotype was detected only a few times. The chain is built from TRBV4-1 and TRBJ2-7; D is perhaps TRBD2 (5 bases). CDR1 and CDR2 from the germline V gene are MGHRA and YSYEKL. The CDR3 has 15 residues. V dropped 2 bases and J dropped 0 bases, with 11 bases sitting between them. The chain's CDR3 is CASSQSPGDSYEQYF. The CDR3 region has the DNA TGCGCCAGCAGCCAAAGCCCCGGGGACTCCTACGAGCAGTACTTC.

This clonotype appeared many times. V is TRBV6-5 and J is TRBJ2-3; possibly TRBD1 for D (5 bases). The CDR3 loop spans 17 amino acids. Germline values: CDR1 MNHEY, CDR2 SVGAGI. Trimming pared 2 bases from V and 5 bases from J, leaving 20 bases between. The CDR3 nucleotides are TGTGCCAGCAGTTACGTTGGGGCAGGGATCGGCATAGATACGCAGTATTTT. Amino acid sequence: CASSYVGAGIGIDTQYF.

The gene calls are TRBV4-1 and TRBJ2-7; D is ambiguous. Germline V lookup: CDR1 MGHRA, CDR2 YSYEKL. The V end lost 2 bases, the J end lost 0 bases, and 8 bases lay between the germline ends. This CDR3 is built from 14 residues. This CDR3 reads CASSQMAASYEQYF. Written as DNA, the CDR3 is TGCGCCAGCAGCCAAATGGCGGCCTCCTACGAGCAGTACTTC.

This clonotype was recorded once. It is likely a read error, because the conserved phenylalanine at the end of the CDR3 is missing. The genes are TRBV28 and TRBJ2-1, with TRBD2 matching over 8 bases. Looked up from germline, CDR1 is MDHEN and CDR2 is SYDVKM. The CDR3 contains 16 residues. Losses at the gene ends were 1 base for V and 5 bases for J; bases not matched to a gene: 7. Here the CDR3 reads CASSLSHAGGNNEQFI. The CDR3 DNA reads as TGTGCCAGCAGTTTATCCCACGCGGGGGGAAACAATGAGCAGTTCATC.

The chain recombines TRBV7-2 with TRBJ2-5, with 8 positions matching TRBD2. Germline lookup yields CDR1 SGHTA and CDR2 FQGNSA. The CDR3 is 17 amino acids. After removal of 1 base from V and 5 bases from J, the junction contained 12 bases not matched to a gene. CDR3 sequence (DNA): TGTGCCAGCAGCTTAGGGCTAGGAGCGGGAGCATATGAGACCCAGTACTTC. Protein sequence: CASSLGLGAGAYETQYF.

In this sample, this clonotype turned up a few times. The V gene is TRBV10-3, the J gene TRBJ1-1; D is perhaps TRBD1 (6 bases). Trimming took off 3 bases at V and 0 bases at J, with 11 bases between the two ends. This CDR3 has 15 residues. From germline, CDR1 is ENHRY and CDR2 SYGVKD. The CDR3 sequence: CAISEAGAMNTEAFF. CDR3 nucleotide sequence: TGTGCCATCAGTGAAGCGGGGGCGATGAACACTGAAGCTTTCTTT.

The DNA of the CDR3 is TGTGCCAGCAGCCCTCAGGCAGGGGTATATAATTCACCCCTCCACTTT. This codes for CASSPQAGVYNSPLHF. V and J are TRBV3-1 and TRBJ1-6; D possibly corresponds to TRBD1 (6 bases). This CDR3 is 16 amino acids long. Germline V gives CDR1 LGHDT, CDR2 YNNKEL (reference sequence). Trimming took 4 bases from V and 4 from J, leaving 14 bases between them.

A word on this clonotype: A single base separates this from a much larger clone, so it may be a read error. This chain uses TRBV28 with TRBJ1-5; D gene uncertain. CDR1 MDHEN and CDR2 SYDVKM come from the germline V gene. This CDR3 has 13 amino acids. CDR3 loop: CASSILPIQPQRF. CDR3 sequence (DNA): TGTGCCAGTTCGATCCTTCCGATCCAGCCCCAGCGTTTT.

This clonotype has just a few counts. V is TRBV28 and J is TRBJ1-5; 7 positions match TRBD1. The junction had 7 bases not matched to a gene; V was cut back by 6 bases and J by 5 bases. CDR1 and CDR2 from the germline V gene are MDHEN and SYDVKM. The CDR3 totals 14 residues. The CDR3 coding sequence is TGTGCCAGCAGGAAGGGGCAGGGGGATCAGCCCCAGCATTTT. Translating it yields CASRKGQGDQPQHF.

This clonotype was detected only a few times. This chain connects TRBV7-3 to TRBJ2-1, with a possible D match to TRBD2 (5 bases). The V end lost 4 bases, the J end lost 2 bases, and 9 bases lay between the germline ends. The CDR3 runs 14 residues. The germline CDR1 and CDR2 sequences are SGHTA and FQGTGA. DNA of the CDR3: TGTGCCAGCAGCTACGGAGGCCCCTACAATGAGCAGTTCTTC. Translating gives CASSYGGPYNEQFF.

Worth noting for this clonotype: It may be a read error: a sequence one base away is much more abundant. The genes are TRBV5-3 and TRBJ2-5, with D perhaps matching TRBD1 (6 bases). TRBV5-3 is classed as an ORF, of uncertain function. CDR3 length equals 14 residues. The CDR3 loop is CASSLDTGQETRYF. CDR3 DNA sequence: TGTGCCAGCAGCTTGGATACAGGGCAAGAGACCCGGTACTTC.

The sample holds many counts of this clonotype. The CDR3 DNA sequence: TGTGCCAGCAGTGTAACATGGGGGCAAGAGACCCAGTACTTC. Protein: CASSVTWGQETQYF. V is TRBV12-3 or TRBV12-4 and J is TRBJ2-5, with D perhaps given as TRBD1 or TRBD2 (5 bases each). The CDR3 is 14 amino acids. Trimming left V 5 bases short and J 2 bases short, with 12 bases between.

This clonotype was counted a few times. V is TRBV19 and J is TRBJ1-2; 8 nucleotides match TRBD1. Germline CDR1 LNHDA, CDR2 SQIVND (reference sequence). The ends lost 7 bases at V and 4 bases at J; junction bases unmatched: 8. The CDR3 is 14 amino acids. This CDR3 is CASTATGASYGYTF. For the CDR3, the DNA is TGTGCCAGTACCGCGACAGGGGCCAGCTATGGCTACACCTTC.

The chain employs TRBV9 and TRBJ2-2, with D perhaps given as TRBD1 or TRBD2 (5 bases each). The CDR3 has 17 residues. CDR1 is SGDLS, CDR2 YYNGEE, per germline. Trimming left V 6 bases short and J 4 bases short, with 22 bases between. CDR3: CASNGDLRVPSTGELFF. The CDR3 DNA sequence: TGTGCCAGCAACGGGGACCTCCGGGTACCCAGCACCGGGGAGCTGTTTTTT.

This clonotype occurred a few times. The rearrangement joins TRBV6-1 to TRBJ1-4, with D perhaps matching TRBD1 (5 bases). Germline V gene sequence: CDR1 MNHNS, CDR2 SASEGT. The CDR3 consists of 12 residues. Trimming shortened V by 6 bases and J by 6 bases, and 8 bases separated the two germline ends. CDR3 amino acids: CASSAGYEKLFF. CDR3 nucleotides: TGTGCCAGCAGCGCAGGGTATGAAAAACTGTTTTTT.

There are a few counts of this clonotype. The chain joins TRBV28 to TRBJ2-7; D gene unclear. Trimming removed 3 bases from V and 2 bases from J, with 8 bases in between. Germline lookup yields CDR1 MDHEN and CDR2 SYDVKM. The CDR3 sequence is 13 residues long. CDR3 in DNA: TGTGCCAGCAGTTTCGGGCAGCCCTACGAGCAGTACTTC. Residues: CASSFGQPYEQYF.

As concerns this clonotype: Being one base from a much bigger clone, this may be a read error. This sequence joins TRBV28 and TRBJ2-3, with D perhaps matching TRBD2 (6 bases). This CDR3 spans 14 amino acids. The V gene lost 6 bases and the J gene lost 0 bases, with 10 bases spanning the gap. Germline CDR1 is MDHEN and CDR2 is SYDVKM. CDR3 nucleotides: TGTGCCAGCAGGGTAGCGGATAGCACAGATACGCAGTATTTT. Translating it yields CASRVADSTDTQYF.

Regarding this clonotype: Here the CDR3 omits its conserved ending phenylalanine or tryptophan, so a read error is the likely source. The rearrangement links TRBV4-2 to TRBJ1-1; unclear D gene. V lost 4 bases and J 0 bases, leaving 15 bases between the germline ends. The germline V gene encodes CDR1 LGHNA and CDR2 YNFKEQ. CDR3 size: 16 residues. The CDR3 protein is CASSPREGPLNTEAFL. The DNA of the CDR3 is TGTGCCAGCAGCCCCCGGGAGGGCCCGCTGAACACTGAAGCTTTCTTA.

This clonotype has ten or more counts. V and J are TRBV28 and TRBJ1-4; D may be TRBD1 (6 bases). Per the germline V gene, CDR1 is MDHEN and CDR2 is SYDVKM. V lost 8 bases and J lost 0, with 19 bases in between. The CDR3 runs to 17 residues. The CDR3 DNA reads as TGTGCCAGCTTGGGATACAGGGTTCCGGCAACTAATGAAAAACTGTTTTTT. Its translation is CASLGYRVPATNEKLFF.

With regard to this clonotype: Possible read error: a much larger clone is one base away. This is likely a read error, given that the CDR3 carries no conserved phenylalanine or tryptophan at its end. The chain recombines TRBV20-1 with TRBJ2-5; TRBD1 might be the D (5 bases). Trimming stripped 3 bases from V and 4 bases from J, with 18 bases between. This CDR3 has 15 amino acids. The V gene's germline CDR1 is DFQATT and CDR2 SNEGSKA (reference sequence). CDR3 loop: CSASSSERRVETQYI. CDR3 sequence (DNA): TGCAGTGCTAGCTCTTCCGAACGCAGGGTAGAGACCCAGTACATC.

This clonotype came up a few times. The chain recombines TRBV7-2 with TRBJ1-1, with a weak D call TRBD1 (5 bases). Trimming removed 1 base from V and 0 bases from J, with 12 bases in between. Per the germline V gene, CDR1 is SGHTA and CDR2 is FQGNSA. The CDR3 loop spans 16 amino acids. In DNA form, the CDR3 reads TGTGCCAGCAGCTTAGGGGACCATGCCTTGAACACTGAAGCTTTCTTT. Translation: CASSLGDHALNTEAFF.

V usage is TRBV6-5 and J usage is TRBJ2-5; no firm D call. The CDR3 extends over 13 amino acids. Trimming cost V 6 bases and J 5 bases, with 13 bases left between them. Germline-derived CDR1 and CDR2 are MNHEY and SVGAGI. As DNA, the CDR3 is TGTGCCAGCAGGGAGTACATTTGGGAGACCCAGTACTTC. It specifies CASREYIWETQYF.